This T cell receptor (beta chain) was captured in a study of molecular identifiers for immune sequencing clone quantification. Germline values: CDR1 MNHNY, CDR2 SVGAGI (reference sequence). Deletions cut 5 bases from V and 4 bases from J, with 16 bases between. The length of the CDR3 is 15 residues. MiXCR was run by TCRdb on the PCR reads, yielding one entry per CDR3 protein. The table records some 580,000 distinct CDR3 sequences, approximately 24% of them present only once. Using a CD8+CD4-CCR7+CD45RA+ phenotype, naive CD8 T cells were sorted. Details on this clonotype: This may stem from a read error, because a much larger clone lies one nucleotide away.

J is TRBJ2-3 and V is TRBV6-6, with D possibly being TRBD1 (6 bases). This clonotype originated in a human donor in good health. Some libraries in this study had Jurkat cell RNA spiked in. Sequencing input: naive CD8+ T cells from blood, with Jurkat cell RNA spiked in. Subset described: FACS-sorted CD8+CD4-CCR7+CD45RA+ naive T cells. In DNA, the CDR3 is TGTGCCAGCAGTCCCCGACAGGAATACGCAGATACGCAGTATTTT. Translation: CASSPRQEYADTQYF.